A single sample gave rise to the 5 T cell receptor beta chains below, sequenced in a study of cytomegalovirus exposure and HLA in healthy donors. Clones were sequenced by immunoSEQ multiplex PCR, and TCRdb holds only the in-frame ones, with some missing. In the table there are over 200,000 clones, approximately 86% of which are singletons. What was sequenced was PBMCs. These TCRs come from a woman in her late teens or twenties in good health and CMV-seronegative.

The chain combines TRBV20-1 with TRBJ2-7; D not resolved. Trimming cost V 2 bases and J 5 bases, with 7 bases left between them. This CDR3 is 11 amino acids long. Germline V gene lookup returns CDR1 DFQATT and CDR2 SNEGSKA (reference sequence). The DNA of the CDR3 is TGCAGTGCTAGAACGGTGCACGAGCAGTACTTC. Translation gives CSARTVHEQYF.

This clone was detected once. The V gene is TRBV18, the J gene TRBJ2-7; TRBD2 matches at 7 bases. V was pared by 3 bases and J by 4 bases, with 9 bases of the junction left unmatched. This CDR3 contains 15 residues. CDR1 and CDR2 (germline): KGHSH, LQKENI. CDR3 amino acids: CASSPLGLAVYEQYF. The CDR3, as DNA: TGTGCCAGCTCACCGCTGGGGCTAGCGGTTTACGAGCAGTACTTC.

This clone came up a few times. The chain combines TRBV2 with TRBJ2-7, with D possibly matching TRBD2 (6 bases). The germline CDR1 and CDR2 sequences are SNHLY and FYNNEI. The CDR3 sequence is 14 residues long. With 5 bases removed from V and 0 bases from J, the gap between germline ends came to 11 bases. The chain's CDR3 is CASSSSSGSYEQYF. DNA of the CDR3: TGTGCCAGCAGTTCGAGTAGCGGCTCCTACGAGCAGTACTTC.

V gene TRBV28 combines with J gene TRBJ2-1; D remains ambiguous. With 4 bases removed from V and 1 base from J, the gap between germline ends came to 5 bases. CDR1 and CDR2 (germline): MDHEN, SYDVKM. The CDR3 extends over 13 amino acids. The CDR3 reads CASSSVSYNEQFF. CDR3 DNA sequence: TGTGCCAGCAGTTCCGTATCCTACAATGAGCAGTTCTTC. The full variable domain, in which reference TRBV28 and TRBJ2-1 provide the parts outside the CDR3, is DVKVTQSSRYLVKRTGEKVFLECVQDMDHENMFWYRQDPGLGLRLIYFSYDVKMKEKGDIPEGYSVSREKKERFSLILESASTNQTSMYLCASSSVSYNEQFFGPGTRLTVL.

CDR3 nucleotides: TGTGCCAGCAGTGGGGCGCGGGAGCAGTACTTC. This translates into CASSGAREQYF. The genes are TRBV28 and TRBJ2-7, with D maybe TRBD1 (5 bases). Germline loops: CDR1 MDHEN, CDR2 SYDVKM. The length of the CDR3 is 11 residues. Trimming cost V 5 bases and J 7 bases, with 9 bases left between them.